The 32 T cell receptor beta chains presented below share a single source sample, sequenced in a study of shared clonotypes between healthy human individuals. Produced via immunoSEQ multiplex PCR; TCRdb's table is partial and in-frame only. The sample records some 2,000,000 clones, 90% to 95% being singletons. Specimen: naive CD4+ T cells sorted from blood. Specified subset: CD45RA+ positively selected. Source of these receptors: a man between 18 and 35 years old in good health.

The chain uses TRBV28 and TRBJ2-2; D is unresolved. Germline V gene lookup returns CDR1 MDHEN and CDR2 SYDVKM. The germline V and J ends were trimmed by 2 bases and 1 base, with 11 bases remaining between them. The CDR3 has 16 amino acids. The CDR3 bases are TGTGCCAGCAGTTTAGGCGACATCAGGAACACCGGGGAGCTGTTTTTT. The encoded protein is CASSLGDIRNTGELFF.

This chain uses TRBV5-1 with TRBJ2-7, with TRBD1 as a possible D gene (6 bases). Trimming pared 4 bases from V and 5 bases from J, leaving 10 bases between. Germline assignment: CDR1 SGHRS and CDR2 YFSETQ. This CDR3 comprises 12 residues. The CDR3 loop is CASSRNRDEQYF. DNA for the CDR3: TGCGCCAGCAGCCGTAACAGGGACGAGCAGTACTTC.

V gene TRBV2 combines with J gene TRBJ2-1; D perhaps matches TRBD2 (6 bases). CDR3 length: 11 amino acids. Germline V gives CDR1 SNHLY, CDR2 FYNNEI. V gave up 5 bases and J gave up 10 bases, with 9 bases separating them. Here the CDR3 reads CASSYLAEQFF. As DNA, the CDR3 is TGTGCCAGCAGTTACCTAGCGGAGCAGTTCTTC. Complete variable domain (other parts from reference TRBV2 and TRBJ2-1): EPEVTQTPSHQVTQMGQEVILRCVPISNHLYFYWYRQILGQKVEFLVSFYNNEISEKSEIFDDQFSVERPDGSNFTLKIRSTKLEDSAMYFCASSYLAEQFFGPGTRLTVL.

Concerning this clone itself: Additional DNA sequences in this sample encode the identical CDR3. J is TRBJ1-2 and V is TRBV6-1; D gene ambiguous. Per the germline V gene, CDR1 is MNHNS and CDR2 is SASEGT. Trimming took off 0 bases at V and 5 bases at J, with 4 bases between the two ends. The CDR3 totals 12 residues. The CDR3 reads CASSEAGYGYTF. CDR3 nucleotides: TGTGCCAGCAGTGAAGCAGGGTATGGCTACACCTTC.

On this clone: The sample contains more than one DNA sequence encoding this CDR3. The J gene is TRBJ2-7, the V gene TRBV30; D is unclear. CDR3 length equals 12 residues. Between the trimmed V and J ends, which lost 0 bases and 2 bases, there was a span of 5 bases. Germline CDR1 and CDR2: GTSNPN and SVGIG (reference sequence). The CDR3 coding sequence is TGTGCCTGGAGTGTGGTCCCCTACGAGCAGTACTTC. As protein: CAWSVVPYEQYF.

This clone was counted only a few times. This sequence joins TRBV19 and TRBJ1-2; a weak D match, TRBD1 (6 bases). CDR3 size: 15 residues. Germline assignment: CDR1 LNHDA and CDR2 SQIVND (reference sequence). The V and J ends lost 3 bases and 2 bases respectively, with 13 bases between them. CDR3 nucleotide sequence: TGTGCCAGTAGTATGGGGGCCCCTTTGAACTATGGCTACACCTTC. The encoded protein is CASSMGAPLNYGYTF.

To note about this clone: The sample contains more than one DNA sequence encoding this CDR3. This chain connects TRBV5-1 to TRBJ1-4; D call uncertain. V shed 4 bases and J shed 0 bases, with 7 bases lying between them. This CDR3 region has 14 residues. Germline CDR1 SGHRS, CDR2 YFSETQ. CDR3 loop: CASSRDSTNEKLFF. For the CDR3, the DNA is TGCGCCAGCAGCAGAGATTCAACTAATGAAAAACTGTTTTTT. The variable domain in full, completed from reference TRBV5-1 and TRBJ1-4, reads KAGVTQTPRYLIKTRGQQVTLSCSPISGHRSVSWYQQTPGQGLQFLFEYFSETQRNKGNFPGRFSGRQFSNSRSEMNVSTLELGDSALYLCASSRDSTNEKLFFGSGTQLSVL.

The chain carries TRBV14 and TRBJ1-1; a possible D gene is TRBD1 (5 bases). CDR3 length equals 14 residues. Germline V gene lookup returns CDR1 SGHDN and CDR2 FVKESK. V dropped 4 bases and J dropped 1 base, with 10 bases sitting between them. CDR3 amino acids: CASSLVGGNTEAFF. The CDR3 DNA reads TGTGCCAGCAGCCTAGTTGGGGGGAACACTGAAGCTTTCTTT. Combining the CDR3 with reference TRBV14 and TRBJ1-1 gives the whole variable domain EAGVTQFPSHSVIEKGQTVTLRCDPISGHDNLYWYRRVMGKEIKFLLHFVKESKQDESGMPNNRFLAERTGGTYSTLKVQPAELEDSGVYFCASSLVGGNTEAFFGQGTRLTVV.

The V and J genes are TRBV2 and TRBJ1-5; D possibly corresponds to TRBD1 (6 bases). From germline, CDR1 is SNHLY and CDR2 FYNNEI. CDR3 length equals 16 residues. Trimming shortened V by 6 bases and J by 6 bases, and 21 bases separated the two germline ends. CDR3 in amino acids: CASSPRRGGSGQPQHF. DNA for the CDR3: TGTGCCAGCAGCCCCCGCCGGGGGGGCTCAGGTCAGCCCCAGCATTTT.

The V gene is TRBV4-1, the J gene TRBJ1-3; 7 bases fit TRBD1. V shed 0 bases and J 0 bases; nucleotides not matched to a gene: 8. Per germline, CDR1 MGHRA and CDR2 YSYEKL. The CDR3 is 18 residues long. The CDR3 loop is CASSQDSGTASSGNTIYF. For the CDR3, the DNA is TGCGCCAGCAGCCAAGATTCTGGGACAGCATCCTCTGGAAACACCATATATTTT.

This sequence joins TRBV5-1 and TRBJ2-5; 8 bases are a match to TRBD1. Germline CDR1 is SGHRS and CDR2 is YFSETQ. CDR3 length: 14 residues. V trimming: 4 bases; J trimming: 5 bases; junction bases outside the gene matches: 7. The CDR3: CASSGRTGQETQYF. The CDR3 nucleotides are TGCGCCAGCAGCGGGCGGACAGGGCAGGAGACCCAGTACTTC.

This rearrangement joins TRBV19 to TRBJ1-5, with no clear D. CDR1 and CDR2 (germline): LNHDA, SQIVND (reference sequence). The V gene lost 5 bases and the J gene lost 0 bases, with 11 bases spanning the gap. The CDR3 is 15 amino acids. In nucleotides, the CDR3 is TGTGCCAGTAGTTCCTCAGGTTCTAGCAATCAGCCCCAGCATTTT. Its protein is CASSSSGSSNQPQHF. The full variable domain, completed using reference TRBV19 and TRBJ1-5, is DGGITQSPKYLFRKEGQNVTLSCEQNLNHDAMYWYRQDPGQGLRLIYYSQIVNDFQKGDIAEGYSVSREKKESFPLTVTSAQKNPTAFYLCASSSSGSSNQPQHFGDGTRLSIL.

The chain joins TRBV10-2 to TRBJ2-2; 7 positions match TRBD2. Germline lookup yields CDR1 WSHSY and CDR2 SAAADI. The V segment lost 9 bases and the J segment 5 bases; nucleotides outside the gene matches: 9. The CDR3 is 14 amino acids. This chain's CDR3 is CARSSGIGTGELFF. CDR3 bases: TGCGCCAGATCGAGCGGGATAGGGACCGGGGAGCTGTTTTTT.

As for this clone: At the DNA level, this CDR3 is encoded by other sequences in the same sample as well. The chain carries TRBV28 and TRBJ1-2; D not certain. Germline CDR1 reads MDHEN; CDR2 reads SYDVKM. The length of the CDR3 is 12 residues. Trimming removed 5 bases from V and 4 bases from J, with 8 bases in between. The CDR3 is CASSSRGYGYTF. CDR3 bases: TGTGCCAGCAGTAGTCGGGGCTATGGCTACACCTTC.

The chain joins TRBV7-9 to TRBJ1-5; no clear D. The germline V gene encodes CDR1 SEHNR and CDR2 FQNEAQ (reference sequence). V was cut by 1 base and J by 4 bases, with 11 bases left in between. The CDR3 is 15 amino acids. The CDR3 protein is CASSLGSADNQPQHF. In DNA, the CDR3 is TGTGCCAGCAGCTTAGGCTCGGCGGATAATCAGCCCCAGCATTTT.

The rearrangement links TRBV7-2 to TRBJ2-7, with TRBD2 matching 13 bases. The CDR3 consists of 16 residues. Germline values: CDR1 SGHTA, CDR2 FQGNSA. After removal of 5 bases from V and 5 bases from J, the junction contained 9 bases not matched to a gene. CDR3 sequence reads: CASSRGLAGAVHEQYF. CDR3 sequence (DNA): TGTGCCAGCAGCCGCGGACTAGCGGGAGCAGTCCACGAGCAGTACTTC.

V gene TRBV9 combines with J gene TRBJ2-3; the match to TRBD1 covers 7 bases. This CDR3 is 16 amino acids long. Trimming at V came to 4 bases and at J to 4 bases, leaving 12 bases not matched to a gene. Germline V CDR1 and CDR2: SGDLS, YYNGEE. The CDR3 spells CASSILPGGGSDTQYF. Here the CDR3 DNA reads TGTGCCAGCAGCATCTTGCCAGGGGGTGGCTCAGATACGCAGTATTTT.

The rearrangement uses TRBV19 and TRBJ1-4; weak D call: TRBD1 (5 bases). The germline V gene encodes CDR1 LNHDA and CDR2 SQIVND (reference sequence). This CDR3 has 16 amino acids. With 3 bases removed from V and 0 bases from J, the gap between germline ends came to 11 bases. The CDR3 region is CASSMGTATTNEKLFF. The CDR3, as DNA: TGTGCCAGTAGTATGGGGACGGCTACAACTAATGAAAAACTGTTTTTT. Using reference TRBV19 and TRBJ1-4 for the parts outside the CDR3, the full variable domain is DGGITQSPKYLFRKEGQNVTLSCEQNLNHDAMYWYRQDPGQGLRLIYYSQIVNDFQKGDIAEGYSVSREKKESFPLTVTSAQKNPTAFYLCASSMGTATTNEKLFFGSGTQLSVL.

This sequence joins TRBV6-5 and TRBJ2-3; no clear D. V gave up 2 bases and J gave up 3 bases, with 9 bases separating them. The CDR3 runs to 14 residues. Per the germline V gene, CDR1 is MNHEY and CDR2 is SVGAGI. Here the CDR3 DNA reads TGTGCCAGCAGTTACCAACAGAAAACAGATACGCAGTATTTT. Protein product: CASSYQQKTDTQYF.

This sequence joins TRBV15 and TRBJ2-2; 10 positions match TRBD1. The germline gives CDR1 LNHNV, CDR2 YYDKDF (reference sequence). The CDR3 loop spans 16 amino acids. V shed 4 bases and J 7 bases; nucleotides not matched to a gene: 9. The CDR3 DNA is TGTGCCACCAGCATAGGGTCGACAGGGGGCAACGGGGAGCTGTTTTTT. The encoded protein is CATSIGSTGGNGELFF.

The chain is built from TRBV5-1 and TRBJ2-3; TRBD2 matches 7 bases. CDR1 is SGHRS, CDR2 YFSETQ, per germline. J lost 0 bases, V lost 4 bases, and 5 bases had no gene match. This CDR3 comprises 15 residues. CDR3 protein: CASSISGPSTDTQYF. The CDR3 nucleotides are TGCGCCAGCAGCATTAGCGGGCCTAGCACAGATACGCAGTATTTT.

In regard to this clone: The sample contains more than one DNA sequence encoding this CDR3. This chain links TRBV4-1 with TRBJ2-5; TRBD1 aligns across 8 bases. V shed 4 bases, J shed 2 bases, and the junction held 3 bases outside the gene matches. Germline loops: CDR1 MGHRA, CDR2 YSYEKL. The CDR3 extends over 14 amino acids. The CDR3 DNA sequence: TGCGCCAGCAGCCCCGGACAGGGTCAAGAGACCCAGTACTTC. This translates into CASSPGQGQETQYF.

The chain links TRBV4-1 to TRBJ2-3; TRBD1 is a possible D gene (6 bases). This CDR3 is 15 amino acids long. V lost 4 bases and J lost 1, with 12 bases in between. Germline V gene data show CDR1 as MGHRA and CDR2 as YSYEKL. CDR3 amino acids: CASSREGQRTDTQYF. The CDR3 DNA follows: TGCGCCAGCAGCCGAGAGGGACAACGCACAGATACGCAGTATTTT.

The chain employs TRBV2 and TRBJ1-2; 7 bases map to TRBD1. The germline V gene has CDR1 SNHLY and CDR2 FYNNEI. The CDR3 covers 13 residues. Trimming at V came to 6 bases and at J to 3 bases, leaving 4 bases not matched to a gene. CDR3 DNA: TGTGCCAGCAGGCGGGACAGCGACTATGGCTACACCTTC. Protein: CASRRDSDYGYTF.

The CDR3 DNA reads TGTGCCAGCAGTGTGACTAGTACGACAGATACGCAGTATTTT. Encoded protein: CASSVTSTTDTQYF. The chain uses TRBV9 and TRBJ2-3, with D possibly matching TRBD2 (6 bases). The germline CDR1 and CDR2 sequences are SGDLS and YYNGEE. The CDR3 covers 14 residues. Trimming removed 5 bases at V and 3 bases at J, with 13 bases between.

The chain recombines TRBV10-1 with TRBJ1-4; 7 nucleotides align to TRBD1. After removal of 5 bases from V and 8 bases from J, the junction contained 5 bases not matched to a gene. Germline V CDR1 and CDR2: WNHNN, SYGVQD (reference sequence). The CDR3 has 13 amino acids. In DNA form, the CDR3 reads TGCGCCAGCAGTAAGGGACAGAAAGAAAAACTGTTTTTT. Translating it yields CASSKGQKEKLFF.

This clone has only a few counts. The rearrangement joins TRBV4-2 to TRBJ1-2; 11 bases map to TRBD1. This CDR3 spans 15 amino acids. The germline V gene has CDR1 LGHNA and CDR2 YNFKEQ. Trimming took 2 bases from V and 7 from J; bases not matched to a gene: 6. The CDR3 reads CASSQPGQGAGGYTF. CDR3 sequence (DNA): TGTGCCAGCAGCCAACCAGGACAGGGGGCAGGTGGCTACACCTTC.

This clone was recorded only once. The chain is built from TRBV19 and TRBJ1-6; D unresolved. Deletions cut 4 bases from V and 6 bases from J, with 13 bases between. Germline values: CDR1 LNHDA, CDR2 SQIVND (reference sequence). This CDR3 has 15 amino acids. The CDR3 here is CASSTDPGFNSPLHF. DNA for the CDR3: TGTGCCAGTAGTACAGACCCGGGTTTTAATTCACCCCTCCACTTT.

V is TRBV10-2 and J is TRBJ2-7; the D gene is possibly TRBD1 (5 bases). The CDR3 has 12 amino acids. CDR1 and CDR2 (germline): WSHSY, SAAADI. Trimming took 9 bases from V and 3 from J, leaving 12 bases between them. CDR3 residues: CASGKGYYEQYF. As DNA, the CDR3 is TGCGCCAGTGGTAAGGGGTACTACGAGCAGTACTTC.

J is TRBJ2-5 and V is TRBV28; 9 bases align to TRBD2. The germline gives CDR1 MDHEN, CDR2 SYDVKM. V lost 3 bases to trimming and J lost 5 bases; unmatched junction nucleotides: 7. The CDR3 is made up of 15 amino acids. The CDR3 spells CASSLRGGGSETQYF. For the CDR3, the DNA is TGTGCCAGCAGTTTGCGCGGGGGGGGTTCGGAGACCCAGTACTTC.

The rearrangement joins TRBV7-9 to TRBJ1-5; D uncertain. The CDR3 is made up of 13 amino acids. CDR1 and CDR2 (germline): SEHNR, FQNEAQ (reference sequence). V gave up 5 bases and J gave up 5 bases, with 10 bases separating them. CDR3 residues: CASSARWDQPQHF. The DNA of the CDR3 is TGTGCCAGCAGCGCCCGTTGGGATCAGCCCCAGCATTTT.

The J gene is TRBJ2-4, the V gene TRBV7-2, with a tentative D call TRBD1 (5 bases). The V end was cut by 1 base, the J end by 9 bases, with 16 bases between. Germline V CDR1 and CDR2: SGHTA, FQGNSA. The CDR3 spans 15 residues. Written as DNA, the CDR3 is TGTGCCAGCAGCTTAGGTCTGGATGGGGCCGCCATTCAGTACTTC. Protein product: CASSLGLDGAAIQYF. Together with reference TRBV7-2 and TRBJ2-4, the CDR3 gives the full variable domain: GAGVSQSPSNKVTEKGKDVELRCDPISGHTALYWYRQSLGQGLEFLIYFQGNSAPDKSGLPSDRFSAERTGGSVSTLTIQRTQQEDSAVYLCASSLGLDGAAIQYFGAGTRLSVL.